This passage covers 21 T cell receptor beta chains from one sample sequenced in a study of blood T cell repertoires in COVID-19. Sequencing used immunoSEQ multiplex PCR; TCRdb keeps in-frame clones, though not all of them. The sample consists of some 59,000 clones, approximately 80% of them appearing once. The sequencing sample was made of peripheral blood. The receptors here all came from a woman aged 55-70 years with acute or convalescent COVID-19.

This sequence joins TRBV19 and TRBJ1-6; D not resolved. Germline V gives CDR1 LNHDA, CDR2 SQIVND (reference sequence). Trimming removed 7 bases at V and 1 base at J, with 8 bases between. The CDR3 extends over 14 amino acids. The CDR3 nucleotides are TGTGCCAGTACCGAGGTGTCCTATAATTCACCCCTCCACTTT. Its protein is CASTEVSYNSPLHF.

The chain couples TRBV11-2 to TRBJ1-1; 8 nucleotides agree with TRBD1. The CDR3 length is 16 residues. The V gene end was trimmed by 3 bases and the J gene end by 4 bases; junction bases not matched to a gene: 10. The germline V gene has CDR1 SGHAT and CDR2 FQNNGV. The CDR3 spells CASSLPPGQGGTEAFF. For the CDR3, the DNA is TGTGCCAGCAGCTTGCCGCCCGGACAGGGTGGCACTGAAGCTTTCTTT.

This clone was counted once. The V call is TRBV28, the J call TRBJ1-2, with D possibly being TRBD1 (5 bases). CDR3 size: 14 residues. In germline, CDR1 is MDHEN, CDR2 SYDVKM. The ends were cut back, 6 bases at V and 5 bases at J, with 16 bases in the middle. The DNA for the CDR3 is TGTGCCAGCAGAGTCCCACAGGAGAGGTATGGCTACACCTTC. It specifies CASRVPQERYGYTF.

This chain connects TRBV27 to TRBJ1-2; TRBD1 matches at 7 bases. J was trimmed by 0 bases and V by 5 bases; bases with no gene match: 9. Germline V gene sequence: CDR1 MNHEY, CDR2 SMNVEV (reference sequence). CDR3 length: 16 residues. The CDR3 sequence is CASSKATGVANYGYTF. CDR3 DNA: TGTGCCAGCAGTAAGGCAACAGGGGTGGCTAACTATGGCTACACCTTC.

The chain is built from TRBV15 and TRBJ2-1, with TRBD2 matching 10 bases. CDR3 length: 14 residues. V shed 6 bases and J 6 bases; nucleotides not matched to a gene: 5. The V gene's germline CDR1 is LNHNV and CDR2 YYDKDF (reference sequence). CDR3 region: CATSLSGGVNEQFF. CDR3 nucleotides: TGTGCCACCAGTTTGAGCGGGGGGGTCAATGAGCAGTTCTTC.

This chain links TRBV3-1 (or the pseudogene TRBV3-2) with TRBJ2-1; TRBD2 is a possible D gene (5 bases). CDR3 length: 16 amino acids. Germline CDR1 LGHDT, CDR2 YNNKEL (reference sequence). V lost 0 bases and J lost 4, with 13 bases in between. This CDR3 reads CASSQEAAVKYNEQFF. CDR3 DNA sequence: TGTGCCAGCAGCCAAGAGGCAGCGGTAAAATACAATGAGCAGTTCTTC.

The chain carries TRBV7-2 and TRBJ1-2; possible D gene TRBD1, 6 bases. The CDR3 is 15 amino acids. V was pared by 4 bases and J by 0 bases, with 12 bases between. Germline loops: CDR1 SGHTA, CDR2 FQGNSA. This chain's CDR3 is CASSSTGLANYGYTF. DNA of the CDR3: TGTGCCAGCAGCTCCACAGGGTTAGCTAACTATGGCTACACCTTC. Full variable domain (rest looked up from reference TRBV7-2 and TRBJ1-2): GAGVSQSPSNKVTEKGKDVELRCDPISGHTALYWYRQSLGQGLEFLIYFQGNSAPDKSGLPSDRFSAERTGGSVSTLTIQRTQQEDSAVYLCASSSTGLANYGYTFGSGTRLTVV.

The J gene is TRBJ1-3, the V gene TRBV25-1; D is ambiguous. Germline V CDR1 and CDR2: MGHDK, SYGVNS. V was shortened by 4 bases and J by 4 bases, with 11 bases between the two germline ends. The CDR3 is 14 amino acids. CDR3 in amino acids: CASSGLGSGNTIYF. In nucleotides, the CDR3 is TGTGCCAGCAGTGGACTAGGCTCAGGAAACACCATATATTTT.

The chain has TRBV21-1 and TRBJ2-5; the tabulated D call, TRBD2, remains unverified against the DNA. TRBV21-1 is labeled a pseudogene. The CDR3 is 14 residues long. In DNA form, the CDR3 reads TGTGCCAGCAGCAAAGCCGGGGGGGCGGAGACCCAGTACTTC. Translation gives CASSKAGGAETQYF.

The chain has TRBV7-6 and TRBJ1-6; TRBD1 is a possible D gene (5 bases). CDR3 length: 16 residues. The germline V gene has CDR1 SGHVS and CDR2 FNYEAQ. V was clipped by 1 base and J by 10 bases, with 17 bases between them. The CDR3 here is CASSLERVRVGSPLHF. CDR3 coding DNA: TGTGCCAGCAGCTTAGAACGGGTCAGGGTAGGCTCACCCCTCCACTTT. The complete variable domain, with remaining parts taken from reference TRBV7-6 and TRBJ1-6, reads GAGVSQSPRYKVTKRGQDVALRCDPISGHVSLYWYRQALGQGPEFLTYFNYEAQQDKSGLPNDRFSAERPEGSISTLTIQRTEQRDSAMYRCASSLERVRVGSPLHFGNGTRLTVT.

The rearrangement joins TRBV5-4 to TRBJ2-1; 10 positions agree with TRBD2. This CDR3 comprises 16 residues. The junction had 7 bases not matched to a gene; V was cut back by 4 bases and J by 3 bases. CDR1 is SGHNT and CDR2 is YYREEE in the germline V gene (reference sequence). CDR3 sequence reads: CASSPARTSGYNEQFF. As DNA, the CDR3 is TGTGCCAGCAGCCCGGCCCGGACTAGCGGCTACAATGAGCAGTTCTTC. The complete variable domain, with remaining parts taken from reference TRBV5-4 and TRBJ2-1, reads ETGVTQSPTHLIKTRGQQVTLRCSSQSGHNTVSWYQQALGQGPQFIFQYYREEENGRGNFPPRFSGLQFPNYSSELNVNALELDDSALYLCASSPARTSGYNEQFFGPGTRLTVL.

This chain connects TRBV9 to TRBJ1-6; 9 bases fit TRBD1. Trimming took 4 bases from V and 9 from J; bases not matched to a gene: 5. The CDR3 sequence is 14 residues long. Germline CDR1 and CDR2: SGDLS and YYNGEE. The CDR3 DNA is TGTGCCAGCAGCACTGGGACAGGGTCTTCACCCCTCCACTTT. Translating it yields CASSTGTGSSPLHF.

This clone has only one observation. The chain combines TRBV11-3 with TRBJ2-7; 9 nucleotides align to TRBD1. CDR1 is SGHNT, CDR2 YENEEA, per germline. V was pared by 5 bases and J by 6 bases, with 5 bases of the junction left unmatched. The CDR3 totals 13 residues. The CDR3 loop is CASSRDRDGEQYF. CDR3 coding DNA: TGTGCCAGCAGCCGGGACAGGGATGGCGAGCAGTACTTC.

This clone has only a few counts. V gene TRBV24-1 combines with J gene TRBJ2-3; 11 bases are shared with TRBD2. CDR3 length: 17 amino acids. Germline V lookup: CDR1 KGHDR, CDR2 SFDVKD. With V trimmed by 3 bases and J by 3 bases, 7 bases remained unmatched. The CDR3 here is CATSDRTSGRETDTQYF. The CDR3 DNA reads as TGTGCCACCAGTGATCGGACTAGCGGGCGTGAAACAGATACGCAGTATTTT.

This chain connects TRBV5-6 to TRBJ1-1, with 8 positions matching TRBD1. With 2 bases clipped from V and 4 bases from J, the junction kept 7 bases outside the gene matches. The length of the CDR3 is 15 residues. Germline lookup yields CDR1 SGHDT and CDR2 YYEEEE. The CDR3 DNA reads TGTGCCAGCAGCTTATGGCAGGGGGCGCGCACTGAAGCTTTCTTT. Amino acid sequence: CASSLWQGARTEAFF. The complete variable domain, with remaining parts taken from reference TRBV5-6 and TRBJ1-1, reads DAGVTQSPTHLIKTRGQQVTLRCSPKSGHDTVSWYQQALGQGPQFIFQYYEEEERQRGNFPDRFSGHQFPNYSSELNVNALLLGDSALYLCASSLWQGARTEAFFGQGTRLTVV.

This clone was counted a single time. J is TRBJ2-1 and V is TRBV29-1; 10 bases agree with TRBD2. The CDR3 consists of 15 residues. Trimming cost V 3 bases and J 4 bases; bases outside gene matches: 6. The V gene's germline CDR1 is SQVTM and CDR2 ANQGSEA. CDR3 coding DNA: TGCAGCGTTGAGGAAGGACTAGCGGCGTACAATGAGCAGTTCTTC. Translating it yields CSVEEGLAAYNEQFF.

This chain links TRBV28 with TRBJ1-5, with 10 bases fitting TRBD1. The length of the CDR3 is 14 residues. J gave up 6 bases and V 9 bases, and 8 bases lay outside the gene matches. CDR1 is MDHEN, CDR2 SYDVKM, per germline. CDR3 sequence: CASRKTGGGQPQHF. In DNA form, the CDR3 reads TGTGCCAGTCGCAAGACAGGGGGCGGTCAGCCCCAGCATTTT.

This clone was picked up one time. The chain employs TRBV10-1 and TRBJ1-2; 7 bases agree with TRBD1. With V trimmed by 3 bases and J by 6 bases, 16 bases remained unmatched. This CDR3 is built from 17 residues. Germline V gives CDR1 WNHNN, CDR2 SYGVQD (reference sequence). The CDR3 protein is CASSDSSLDRNYDGYTF. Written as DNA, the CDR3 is TGCGCCAGCAGTGACTCGAGTTTGGACAGGAATTACGATGGCTACACCTTC.

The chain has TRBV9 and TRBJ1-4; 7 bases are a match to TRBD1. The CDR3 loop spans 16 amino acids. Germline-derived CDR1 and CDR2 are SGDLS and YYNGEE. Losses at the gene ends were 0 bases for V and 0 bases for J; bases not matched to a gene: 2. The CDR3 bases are TGTGCCAGCAGCGTAGGGACAGGCGCAACTAATGAAAAACTGTTTTTT. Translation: CASSVGTGATNEKLFF.

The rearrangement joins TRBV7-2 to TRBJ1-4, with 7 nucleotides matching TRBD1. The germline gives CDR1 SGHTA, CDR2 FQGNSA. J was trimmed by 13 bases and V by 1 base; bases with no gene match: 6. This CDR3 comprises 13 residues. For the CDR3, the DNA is TGTGCCAGCAGCTTAGGATCGACAGGGACACTGTTTTTT. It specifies CASSLGSTGTLFF.

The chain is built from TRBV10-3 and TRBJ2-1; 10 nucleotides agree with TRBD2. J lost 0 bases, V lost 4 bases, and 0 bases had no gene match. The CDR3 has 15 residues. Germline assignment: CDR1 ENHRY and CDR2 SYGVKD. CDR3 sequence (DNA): TGTGCCATCAGTGGGACTAGCGGCTCCTACAATGAGCAGTTCTTC. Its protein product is CAISGTSGSYNEQFF.